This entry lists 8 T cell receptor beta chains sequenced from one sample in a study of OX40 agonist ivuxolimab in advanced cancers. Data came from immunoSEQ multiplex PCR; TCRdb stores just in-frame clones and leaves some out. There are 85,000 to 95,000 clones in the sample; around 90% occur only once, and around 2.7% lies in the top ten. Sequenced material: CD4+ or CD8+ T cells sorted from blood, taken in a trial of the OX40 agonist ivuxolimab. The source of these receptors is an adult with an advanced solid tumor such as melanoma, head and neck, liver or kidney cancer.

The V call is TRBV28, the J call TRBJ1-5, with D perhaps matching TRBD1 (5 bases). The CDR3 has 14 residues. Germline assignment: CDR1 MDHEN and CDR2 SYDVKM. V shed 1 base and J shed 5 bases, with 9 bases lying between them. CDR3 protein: CASSLLGDDQPQHF. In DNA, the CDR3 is TGTGCCAGCAGTTTATTAGGGGATGATCAGCCCCAGCATTTT. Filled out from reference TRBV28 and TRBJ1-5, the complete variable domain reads DVKVTQSSRYLVKRTGEKVFLECVQDMDHENMFWYRQDPGLGLRLIYFSYDVKMKEKGDIPEGYSVSREKKERFSLILESASTNQTSMYLCASSLLGDDQPQHFGDGTRLSIL.

CDR3 DNA sequence: TGTGCCAGCAGCGGCGTACCTAGGGGTACGGCCTACAATGAGCAGTTCTTC. As protein: CASSGVPRGTAYNEQFF. V is TRBV9 and J is TRBJ2-1, with D perhaps matching TRBD1 (5 bases). Germline values: CDR1 SGDLS, CDR2 YYNGEE. The V end lost 3 bases, the J end lost 2 bases, and 18 bases lay between the germline ends. This CDR3 is 17 amino acids long.

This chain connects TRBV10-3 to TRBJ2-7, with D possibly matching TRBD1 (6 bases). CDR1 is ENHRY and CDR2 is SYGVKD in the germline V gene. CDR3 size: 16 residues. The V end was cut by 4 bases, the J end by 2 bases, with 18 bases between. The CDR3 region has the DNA TGTGCCATCAGTGGACAGGAGTCCAGGAGCCCCTACGAGCAGTACTTC. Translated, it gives CAISGQESRSPYEQYF.

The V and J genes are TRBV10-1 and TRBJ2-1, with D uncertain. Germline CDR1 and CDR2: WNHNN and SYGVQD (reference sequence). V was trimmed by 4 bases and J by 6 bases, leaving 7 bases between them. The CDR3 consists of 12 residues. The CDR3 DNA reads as TGCGCCAGCAGTGTGAACGTCAATGAGCAGTTCTTC. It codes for CASSVNVNEQFF.

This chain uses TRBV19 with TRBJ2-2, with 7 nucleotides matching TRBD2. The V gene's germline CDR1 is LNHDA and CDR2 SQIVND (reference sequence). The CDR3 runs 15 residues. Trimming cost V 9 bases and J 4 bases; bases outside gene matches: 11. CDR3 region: CASQSGIVSTGELFF. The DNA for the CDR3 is TGTGCCAGCCAAAGCGGGATTGTGTCCACCGGGGAGCTGTTTTTT. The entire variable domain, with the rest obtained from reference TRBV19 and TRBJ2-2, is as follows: DGGITQSPKYLFRKEGQNVTLSCEQNLNHDAMYWYRQDPGQGLRLIYYSQIVNDFQKGDIAEGYSVSREKKESFPLTVTSAQKNPTAFYLCASQSGIVSTGELFFGEGSRLTVL.

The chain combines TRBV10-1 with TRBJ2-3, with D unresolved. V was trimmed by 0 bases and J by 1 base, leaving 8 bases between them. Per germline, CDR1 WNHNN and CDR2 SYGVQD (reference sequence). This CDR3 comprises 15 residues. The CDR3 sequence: CASSESPGRTDTQYF. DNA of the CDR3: TGCGCCAGCAGTGAGTCGCCCGGACGCACAGATACGCAGTATTTT.

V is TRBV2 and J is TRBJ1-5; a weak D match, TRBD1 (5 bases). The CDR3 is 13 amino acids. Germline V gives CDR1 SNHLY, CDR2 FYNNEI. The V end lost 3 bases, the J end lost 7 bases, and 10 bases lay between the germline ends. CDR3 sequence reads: CASSDQGGQPQHF. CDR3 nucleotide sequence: TGTGCCAGCAGTGACCAGGGAGGACAGCCCCAGCATTTT. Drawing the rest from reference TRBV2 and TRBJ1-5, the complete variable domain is EPEVTQTPSHQVTQMGQEVILRCVPISNHLYFYWYRQILGQKVEFLVSFYNNEISEKSEIFDDQFSVERPDGSNFTLKIRSTKLEDSAMYFCASSDQGGQPQHFGDGTRLSIL.

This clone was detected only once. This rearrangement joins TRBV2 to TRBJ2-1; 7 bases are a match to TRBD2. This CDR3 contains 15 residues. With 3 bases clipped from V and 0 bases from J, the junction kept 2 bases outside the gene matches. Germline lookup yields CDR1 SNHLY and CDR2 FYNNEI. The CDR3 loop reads CASSDGGSSYNEQFF. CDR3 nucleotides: TGTGCCAGCAGTGATGGCGGGAGCTCCTACAATGAGCAGTTCTTC.